Given below is one TCR beta chain in context. This table comes from immunoSEQ multiplex PCR, and its TCRdb copy is limited to in-frame clones, with some not included. Among under 200,000 clones, nearly 90% were seen once, and the ten largest hold about 22%. These data come from a study of blood T cell repertoires in COVID-19. CDR1 and CDR2 (germline): KGHSH, LQKENI. Trimming at V came to 5 bases and at J to 2 bases, leaving 4 bases not matched to a gene. The CDR3 has 15 amino acids. The chain combines TRBV18 with TRBJ2-3; 10 positions agree with TRBD2. The source is a man in his 60s with active or convalescent COVID-19. The sample consisted of peripheral blood. The CDR3 reads CASSVTSGYTDTQYF. The CDR3 DNA reads TGTGCCAGCTCAGTGACTAGCGGGTACACAGATACGCAGTATTTT.